The sample holds one count of the clone carrying this T cell receptor (beta chain). The germline V and J ends were trimmed by 1 base and 3 bases, with 7 bases remaining between them. Per the germline V gene, CDR1 is SGHVS and CDR2 is FQNEAQ. CDR3 length: 13 amino acids. The sample is drawn from a study of control samples from healthy donors and cancer patients. Some clones are missing from TCRdb's copy, which holds only in-frame ones; the method was immunoSEQ multiplex PCR. The sample lists roughly 180,000 clones, more than 85% seen once, with roughly 2% in the top ten. The sample taken for sequencing was blood. The TCR sequence derives from a woman in her thirties or forties in good health. The gene calls are TRBV7-8 and TRBJ2-7; D remains unclear. CDR3 nucleotide sequence: TGTGCCAGCAGCTTAGAGGCCTACTACGAGCAGTACTTC. Translation: CASSLEAYYEQYF.